This entry lists 24 T cell receptor beta chains sequenced from one sample in a study of beta chain features in type 1 diabetes. Expressed TCRB transcripts were sequenced, since all the RNA that had been isolated was reverse transcribed. Libraries were prepared by immunoSEQ multiplex PCR; TCRdb keeps only in-frame clonotypes and omits some of them. Of 300,000 to 350,000 clones in the sample, 7% to 10% are singletons; the top ten hold 0.9% to 1.1%. Points from the study as a whole: Within each of all four CD4+ subsets, Type 1 diabetes patients had TCRB CDR3s that were moderately but significantly shorter.

The antigens these receptors bind are not known. Sequencing was carried out using central memory CD4+ T cells from blood. These TCRs come from a man aged 25 to 40 with type 1 diabetes.

The genes are TRBV10-3 and TRBJ2-3, with D tentatively TRBD2 (7 bases). Trimming shortened V by 5 bases and J by 8 bases, and 20 bases separated the two germline ends. CDR1 is ENHRY and CDR2 is SYGVKD in the germline V gene. This CDR3 has 15 amino acids. CDR3 DNA sequence: TGTGCCATCAGTAAAAGTGCGGGGGCTGAAGGTACGCAGTATTTT. This sequence encodes CAISKSAGAEGTQYF.

The chain is built from TRBV7-9 and TRBJ1-5; 7 nucleotides agree with TRBD1. Germline V gives CDR1 SEHNR, CDR2 FQNEAQ (reference sequence). Trimming cost V 5 bases and J 4 bases; bases outside gene matches: 5. There are 14 residues in the CDR3. The CDR3 sequence is CASSSNRGNQPQHF. CDR3 bases: TGTGCCAGCAGCAGCAACAGGGGAAATCAGCCCCAGCATTTT. Looking up the rest from reference TRBV7-9 and TRBJ1-5 gives the full variable domain: DTGVSQNPRHKITKRGQNVTFRCDPISEHNRLYWYRQTLGQGPEFLTYFQNEAQLEKSRLLSDRFSAERPKGSFSTLEIQRTEQGDSAMYLCASSSNRGNQPQHFGDGTRLSIL.

This clone was seen a few times. The rearrangement links TRBV6-5 to TRBJ1-2, with unresolved D. The V and J ends lost 8 bases and 1 base respectively, with 8 bases between them. CDR1 and CDR2 from the germline V gene are MNHEY and SVGAGI. The CDR3 loop spans 12 amino acids. The CDR3, as DNA: TGTGCCAGCCTGGGGATTAACTATGGCTACACCTTC. Protein sequence: CASLGINYGYTF.

As to this clone: The sample carries other DNA sequences with the same CDR3. This chain connects TRBV4-3 to TRBJ2-7; TRBD1 aligns across 8 bases. CDR3 length: 14 amino acids. Germline CDR1 and CDR2: LGHNA and YSLEER. V lost 0 bases, J lost 3 bases, and 1 base stayed unmatched. The CDR3: CASSQETGGYEQYF. CDR3 nucleotide sequence: TGCGCCAGCAGCCAAGAAACAGGGGGCTACGAGCAGTACTTC.

This clone was seen a handful of times. The chain recombines TRBV28 with TRBJ2-7; D possibly uses TRBD1 or TRBD2 (5 bases each). This CDR3 comprises 16 residues. Germline values: CDR1 MDHEN, CDR2 SYDVKM. Trimming removed 2 bases at V and 3 bases at J, with 17 bases between. The CDR3 DNA reads as TGTGCCAGCAGTTTAGAAACCGGGGCAATCTTCTACGAGCAGTACTTC. It encodes CASSLETGAIFYEQYF.

This clone came up a few times. The rearrangement links TRBV7-9 to TRBJ2-3, with D possibly being TRBD1 (6 bases). Trimming removed 6 bases at V and 6 bases at J, with 13 bases between. CDR3 length: 13 amino acids. The V gene's germline CDR1 is SEHNR and CDR2 FQNEAQ (reference sequence). In nucleotides, the CDR3 is TGTGCCAGCAGGAGGTCCCAGGGGGATACGCAGTATTTT. It yields the protein CASRRSQGDTQYF.

This clone was detected only a few times. This chain connects TRBV19 to TRBJ2-5, with TRBD2 identical over 8 bases. V dropped 6 bases and J dropped 3; count of bases not matched to a gene: 3. The CDR3 is 13 residues long. The V gene's germline CDR1 is LNHDA and CDR2 SQIVND (reference sequence). The CDR3 spells CASRTLAEETQYF. CDR3 bases: TGTGCCAGTAGGACACTAGCGGAAGAGACCCAGTACTTC.

This clone was counted a few times. The chain combines TRBV27 with TRBJ1-1; D might be TRBD1 (6 bases). V was trimmed by 4 bases and J by 2 bases, leaving 11 bases between them. The CDR3 has 14 residues. Germline assignment: CDR1 MNHEY and CDR2 SMNVEV (reference sequence). CDR3 protein: CASSSWTENTEAFF. In DNA, the CDR3 is TGTGCCAGCAGTTCGTGGACAGAAAACACTGAAGCTTTCTTT.

This clone was observed a few times. V is TRBV7-2 and J is TRBJ2-5; TRBD1 aligns across 8 bases. The CDR3 contains 14 residues. CDR1 is SGHTA and CDR2 is FQGNSA in the germline V gene. With V trimmed by 5 bases and J by 4 bases, 6 bases remained unmatched. CDR3 residues: CASSQQQGGETQYF. The CDR3 DNA sequence: TGTGCCAGCAGCCAGCAACAGGGGGGAGAGACCCAGTACTTC.

The V gene is TRBV7-9, the J gene TRBJ1-6; D might be TRBD1 (5 bases). CDR1 and CDR2 from the germline V gene are SEHNR and FQNEAQ (reference sequence). The V gene lost 8 bases and the J gene lost 6 bases, with 11 bases spanning the gap. The CDR3 is 13 residues long. DNA for the CDR3: TGTGCCAGCGGTTTGGGGGGTAATTCACCCCTCCACTTT. Translating it yields CASGLGGNSPLHF.

This clone showed up just a few times. The chain recombines TRBV4-3 with TRBJ2-7; maybe TRBD2 (5 bases). This CDR3 comprises 13 residues. The germline V gene has CDR1 LGHNA and CDR2 YSLEER. V lost 1 base and J 4 bases, leaving 8 bases between the germline ends. The CDR3 DNA follows: TGCGCCAGCAGCCAAGTGCGAGGGTACGAGCAGTACTTC. Protein: CASSQVRGYEQYF.

The chain combines TRBV7-9 with TRBJ2-7; D possibly uses TRBD1 or TRBD2 (5 bases each). Trimming stripped 5 bases from V and 2 bases from J, with 13 bases between. Germline assignment: CDR1 SEHNR and CDR2 FQNEAQ (reference sequence). The CDR3 spans 14 residues. CDR3 nucleotide sequence: TGTGCCAGCAGCCCCGGGACGGCTGCCTACGAGCAGTACTTC. This sequence encodes CASSPGTAAYEQYF.

The genes are TRBV7-2 and TRBJ2-5; weak D call: TRBD1 (6 bases). V shed 1 base and J shed 2 bases, with 8 bases lying between them. The germline V gene has CDR1 SGHTA and CDR2 FQGNSA. The CDR3 sequence is 14 residues long. The CDR3 DNA sequence: TGTGCCAGCAGCTTAGACAGGGCACAAGAGACCCAGTACTTC. Translating it yields CASSLDRAQETQYF.

This clone showed up just a few times. This chain joins TRBV6-5 and TRBJ2-1; D unresolved. CDR3 length: 13 amino acids. V gave up 5 bases and J gave up 2 bases, with 7 bases separating them. Per germline, CDR1 MNHEY and CDR2 SVGAGI. CDR3 loop: CASSGQAYNEQFF. In DNA, the CDR3 is TGTGCCAGCAGTGGCCAGGCCTACAATGAGCAGTTCTTC.

There are a few counts of this clone. V usage is TRBV5-1 and J usage is TRBJ2-7; D ambiguous. Trimming shortened V by 4 bases and J by 2 bases, and 16 bases separated the two germline ends. CDR3 length: 15 amino acids. CDR1 is SGHRS, CDR2 YFSETQ, per germline. This chain's CDR3 is CASSPGGAATYEQYF. CDR3 coding DNA: TGCGCCAGCAGCCCGGGTGGCGCGGCAACCTACGAGCAGTACTTC.

V is TRBV12-2 and J is TRBJ1-5. TRBV12-2 is labeled a pseudogene. There are 11 residues in the CDR3. CDR3 residues: CASRFRRPQHF. In nucleotides, the CDR3 is TGTGCAAGTCGCTTCCGACGTCCCCAGCATTTT.

The sample holds a few counts of this clone. V gene TRBV30 combines with J gene TRBJ2-3; D remains ambiguous. Trimming stripped 0 bases from V and 0 bases from J, with 7 bases between. This CDR3 region has 14 residues. CDR1 GTSNPN and CDR2 SVGIG come from the germline V gene (reference sequence). CDR3 protein: CAWSVWESTDTQYF. CDR3 DNA sequence: TGTGCCTGGAGTGTGTGGGAAAGCACAGATACGCAGTATTTT.

This clone was seen more than once but under ten times. The CDR3 spells CSAIKGMQYF. The CDR3 nucleotides are TGCAGTGCTATCAAGGGGATGCAGTATTTT. V and J are TRBV20-1 and TRBJ2-3; D possibly corresponds to TRBD1 (5 bases). Germline V lookup: CDR1 DFQATT, CDR2 SNEGSKA (reference sequence). The V end lost 4 bases, the J end lost 11 bases, and 10 bases lay between the germline ends. CDR3 length equals 10 residues.

This clone was seen a handful of times. This chain joins TRBV23-1 and TRBJ1-2; tentative D call: TRBD1 (5 bases). TRBV23-1 counts as an open reading frame of uncertain function. V lost 8 bases, J lost 4 bases, and 11 bases lay in between. The CDR3 extends over 12 amino acids. CDR3 amino acids: CASRQSFYGYTF. The CDR3 DNA is TGCGCCAGCCGACAGTCTTTCTATGGCTACACCTTC.

This clone was counted between two and nine times. The chain employs TRBV11-2 and TRBJ1-5, with no clear D. Per the germline V gene, CDR1 is SGHAT and CDR2 is FQNNGV. Trimming stripped 2 bases from V and 9 bases from J, with 14 bases between. The CDR3 is 14 residues long. The CDR3: CASSLMTGEGPQHF. The CDR3 nucleotides are TGTGCCAGCAGCTTAATGACCGGGGAAGGGCCCCAGCATTTT.

This clone turned up a few times. The gene calls are TRBV7-8 and TRBJ1-4; no definite D call. V shed 5 bases and J shed 7 bases, with 14 bases lying between them. Per the germline V gene, CDR1 is SGHVS and CDR2 is FQNEAQ. CDR3 length: 14 residues. The chain's CDR3 is CASSPTAGSEKLFF. The CDR3, as DNA: TGTGCCAGCAGCCCTACAGCTGGCAGTGAAAAACTGTTTTTT. Together with reference TRBV7-8 and TRBJ1-4, the CDR3 gives the full variable domain: GAGVSQSPRYKVAKRGQDVALRCDPISGHVSLFWYQQALGQGPEFLTYFQNEAQLDKSGLPSDRFFAERPEGSVSTLKIQRTQQEDSAVYLCASSPTAGSEKLFFGSGTQLSVL.

The sample holds a few counts of this clone. This chain uses TRBV5-6 with TRBJ1-3, with D unresolved. CDR1 SGHDT and CDR2 YYEEEE come from the germline V gene. The CDR3 has 14 residues. With 0 bases removed from V and 3 bases from J, the gap between germline ends came to 7 bases. The CDR3 DNA follows: TGTGCCAGCAGCTTGGAACGGGTTGGAAACACCATATATTTT. Translated, it gives CASSLERVGNTIYF. The variable domain in full, with the rest retrieved from reference TRBV5-6 and TRBJ1-3, is DAGVTQSPTHLIKTRGQQVTLRCSPKSGHDTVSWYQQALGQGPQFIFQYYEEEERQRGNFPDRFSGHQFPNYSSELNVNALLLGDSALYLCASSLERVGNTIYFGEGSWLTVV.

This chain uses TRBV19 with TRBJ2-3; 8 bases agree with TRBD1. Germline CDR1 LNHDA, CDR2 SQIVND (reference sequence). The J segment lost 6 bases and the V segment lost 1 base, leaving 6 bases of the junction unmatched. The CDR3 has 15 amino acids. This chain's CDR3 is CASSIAPDRVDTQYF. For the CDR3, the DNA is TGTGCCAGTAGTATAGCCCCGGACAGGGTGGATACGCAGTATTTT.

This clone was seen more than once but under ten times. J is TRBJ1-6 and V is TRBV7-2, with D tentatively TRBD1 (6 bases). The V end was cut by 1 base, the J end by 9 bases, with 13 bases between. The CDR3 extends over 15 amino acids. Germline V gene lookup returns CDR1 SGHTA and CDR2 FQGNSA. CDR3 amino acids: CASSLDIGGRSPLHF. Written as DNA, the CDR3 is TGTGCCAGCAGCTTAGATATCGGGGGGCGTTCACCCCTCCACTTT.